These T cell receptor beta chains were read from a single sample in a study of OX40 agonist ivuxolimab in advanced cancers. Clones were read by immunoSEQ multiplex PCR, and TCRdb kept only the in-frame ones, dropping some. The table records approximately 63,000 clones, more than 80% of them present only once. This specimen consisted of CD4+ or CD8+ T cells sorted from blood, obtained in a trial of the OX40 agonist ivuxolimab. The receptor set was obtained from an adult with an advanced solid tumor such as melanoma, head and neck, liver or kidney cancer. The CDR3 runs from the conserved cysteine through the conserved F or W. D genes are given only for firm matches. Size values are once, few and many counts, or a class for expanded clones, and some rows have none.

clone size | J gene | V gene | D gene | CDR3 protein | CDR3 DNA
. | TRBJ2-1 | TRBV6-4 | . | CASSAEPASTHEQFF | TGTGCCAGCAGTGCCGAACCGGCATCAACCCATGAGCAGTTCTTC
. | TRBJ2-3 | TRBV5-6 | TRBD2 | CASSLLTSGTSPDTQYF | TGTGCCAGCAGCTTGTTAACTAGCGGGACTTCGCCAGATACGCAGTATTTT
. | TRBJ2-5 | TRBV27 | . | CASSLRRLAETQYF | TGTGCCAGCAGTTTGAGGCGCCTCGCTGAGACCCAGTACTTC
. | TRBJ1-3 | TRBV5-1 | TRBD1 | CASPAQGTGNTIYF | TGCGCCAGCCCGGCACAGGGGACTGGAAACACCATATATTTT
once | TRBJ2-1 | TRBV7-6 | TRBD2 | CASSSRTSGSSYNEQFF | TGTGCCAGCAGCTCGCGGACTAGCGGGAGTAGCTACAATGAGCAGTTCTTC
. | TRBJ1-1 | TRBV30 | . | CAWSIRDTEAFF | TGTGCCTGGAGCATCAGGGACACTGAAGCTTTCTTT
once | TRBJ2-5 | TRBV5-1 | . | CASSSQGWRETQYF | TGCGCCAGCAGCTCCCAGGGCTGGAGGGAGACCCAGTACTTC
. | TRBJ1-2 | TRBV6-1 | . | CASSDRGNYGYTF | TGTGCCAGCAGTGACAGGGGTAACTATGGCTACACCTTC
. | TRBJ2-2 | TRBV9 | TRBD1 | CASSTTGTGDTGELFF | TGTGCCAGCAGCACAACCGGGACAGGGGATACCGGGGAGCTGTTTTTT
. | TRBJ2-7 | TRBV2 | . | CASRIREGSGDEQYF | TGTGCCAGCAGAATCCGAGAGGGGTCTGGGGACGAGCAGTACTTC
few | TRBJ1-1 | TRBV9 | . | CASSVEGGAYTEAFF | TGTGCCAGCAGCGTAGAGGGGGGCGCATACACTGAAGCTTTCTTT
. | TRBJ1-6 | TRBV5-6 | . | CASSLAAAASESPLHF | TGTGCCAGCAGCTTGGCCGCGGCAGCTAGTGAATCACCCCTCCACTTT
once | TRBJ1-5 | TRBV28 | . | CASRDSTARQPQHF | TGTGCCAGCAGGGACAGTACGGCGCGGCAGCCCCAGCATTTT
. | TRBJ1-2 | TRBV6-1 | . | CASSQRDYGYTF | TGTGCCAGCAGTCAACGAGACTATGGCTACACCTTC
. | TRBJ1-2 | TRBV28 | . | CASSLRPIGYGYTF | TGTGCCAGCAGTTTAAGGCCCATTGGGTATGGCTACACCTTC
. | TRBJ2-7 | TRBV6-5 | . | CASSSVRAYEQYF | TGTGCCAGCAGCAGCGTTCGGGCCTACGAGCAGTACTTC
. | TRBJ2-1 | TRBV10-3 | TRBD2 | CAISLISSGGYNEQFF | TGTGCCATCAGCCTTATCTCTAGCGGGGGTTACAATGAGCAGTTCTTC
. | TRBJ2-2 | TRBV30 | TRBD1 | CAWGTGAGELFF | TGTGCCTGGGGGACAGGGGCCGGGGAGCTGTTTTTT
few | TRBJ2-5 | TRBV5-8 | TRBD1 | CASSPRTGQETQYF | TGTGCCAGCAGCCCTCGGACAGGCCAAGAGACCCAGTACTTC
. | TRBJ2-7 | TRBV5-4 | . | CASSLAGTIYEQYF | TGTGCCAGCAGCTTGGCCGGGACAATCTACGAGCAGTACTTC
. | TRBJ1-4 | TRBV7-3 | . | CASTPLGNEKLFF | TGTGCCAGCACGCCGCTGGGTAATGAAAAACTGTTTTTT
. | TRBJ2-3 | TRBV23-1 | . | CASSQSFTGPSTDTQYF | TGCGCCAGCAGTCAATCTTTCACAGGGCCAAGCACAGATACGCAGTATTTT
. | TRBJ1-3 | TRBV19 | . | CASSLPGASGNTIYF | TGTGCCAGTAGTCTTCCGGGAGCCTCTGGAAACACCATATATTTT
. | TRBJ1-5 | TRBV30 | . | CAWSTGNSNQPQHF | TGTGCCTGGAGTACCGGGAATAGCAATCAGCCCCAGCATTTT
. | TRBJ2-2 | TRBV18 | . | CASSHNRASNTGELFF | TGTGCCAGCTCACACAACAGGGCGTCGAACACCGGGGAGCTGTTTTTT
. | TRBJ2-7 | TRBV28 | . | CASSSLSVGQYF | TGTGCCAGCAGTTCCCTGTCCGTCGGGCAGTACTTC
. | TRBJ1-1 | TRBV6-5 | . | CASSLDGLNTEAFF | TGTGCCAGCAGTTTGGACGGTTTGAACACTGAAGCTTTCTTT
. | TRBJ1-1 | TRBV5-4 | . | CASSPEGGRTEAFF | TGTGCCAGCAGCCCCGAGGGGGGGCGCACTGAAGCTTTCTTT
. | TRBJ1-3 | TRBV28 | TRBD1 | CASSFQGANGNTIYF | TGTGCCAGCAGTTTCCAGGGGGCAAATGGAAACACCATATATTTT